This entry lists 30 T cell receptor beta chains sequenced from one sample in a study of post-analysis software for immune sequencing data. Study observations and caveats: Controls had lower frequencies than patients of a few TRBV segments, which included TRBV5-6, TRBV5-1 and TRBV20-1.

These receptors lack a known antigen. Unique molecular identifiers featured in each of the TCR beta cDNA libraries. MiXCR, run by TCRdb on the PCR reads, gives a single entry per CDR3 protein. The sample lists hundreds of thousands of distinct CDR3 sequences; roughly 29% were seen once. Sequenced input: blood. Source of these receptors: a girl under 18 with multiple sclerosis.

This clonotype has just one count. The chain carries TRBV20-1 and TRBJ2-5; 8 bases map to TRBD2. The germline V gene encodes CDR1 DFQATT and CDR2 SNEGSKA (reference sequence). The trim removed 2 bases at V and 11 bases at J, leaving 16 bases unmatched. The CDR3 has 15 residues. The CDR3 region is CSARQTSGPYNEQYF. The CDR3 bases are TGCAGTGCTAGACAAACTAGCGGACCCTACAATGAGCAGTACTTC.

Only a few counts were recorded for this clonotype. The genes are TRBV4-3 and TRBJ1-1; maybe TRBD1 (5 bases). The ends were cut back, 1 base at V and 1 base at J, with 10 bases in the middle. The CDR3 extends over 15 amino acids. Looked up from germline, CDR1 is LGHNA and CDR2 is YSLEER. For the CDR3, the DNA is TGCGCCAGCAGCCAAGCGGGACTCACGAACACTGAAGCTTTCTTT. Translation gives CASSQAGLTNTEAFF.

This clonotype was counted a few times. V and J are TRBV20-1 and TRBJ2-5; D call uncertain. Germline CDR1 DFQATT, CDR2 SNEGSKA (reference sequence). The V and J ends lost 3 bases and 3 bases respectively, with 14 bases between them. The CDR3 has 14 residues. The DNA of the CDR3 is TGCAGTGCTAGTAGGTTTTTCAGAAAAGAGACCCAGTACTTC. Its protein is CSASRFFRKETQYF.

The CDR3 is CSAPDLRKPNEKLFF. CDR3 sequence (DNA): TGCAGTGCTCCAGATCTCCGGAAGCCCAATGAAAAACTGTTTTTT. The chain has TRBV20-1 and TRBJ1-4; D is uncertain. The CDR3 spans 15 residues. Germline V gene lookup returns CDR1 DFQATT and CDR2 SNEGSKA (reference sequence). Trimming shortened V by 5 bases and J by 5 bases, and 18 bases separated the two germline ends.

This clonotype was seen more than once but under ten times. The gene calls are TRBV7-2 and TRBJ2-7; perhaps TRBD2 as D (6 bases). The germline V and J ends were trimmed by 5 bases and 4 bases, with 27 bases remaining between them. The germline V gene encodes CDR1 SGHTA and CDR2 FQGNSA. The CDR3 is 18 amino acids. CDR3 in DNA: TGTGCCAGCAGCCAGGCGAGGGGTTTATTATCGCGGGAATACGAGCAGTACTTC. Its protein is CASSQARGLLSREYEQYF.

This clonotype was observed a few times. The chain is built from TRBV20-1 and TRBJ1-5; 8 bases line up with TRBD1. Germline-derived CDR1 and CDR2 are DFQATT and SNEGSKA (reference sequence). V lost 0 bases and J lost 5; bases outside the gene matches: 9. The CDR3 totals 16 residues. The CDR3 loop is CSARDAGRGPDQPQHF. In DNA form, the CDR3 reads TGCAGTGCTAGAGATGCGGGCAGGGGGCCCGATCAGCCCCAGCATTTT.

This chain connects TRBV29-1 to TRBJ2-5; D possibly corresponds to TRBD1 (6 bases). The germline CDR1 and CDR2 sequences are SQVTM and ANQGSEA. The CDR3 is made up of 11 amino acids. The V end lost 7 bases, the J end lost 2 bases, and 8 bases lay between the germline ends. CDR3 sequence reads: CSAQGQETQYF. The CDR3 nucleotides read TGCAGCGCCCAGGGGCAAGAGACCCAGTACTTC.

This clonotype was counted only a few times. J is TRBJ2-1 and V is TRBV5-6; 9 bases align to TRBD2. Looked up from germline, CDR1 is SGHDT and CDR2 is YYEEEE. The length of the CDR3 is 17 residues. The trim removed 4 bases at V and 7 bases at J, leaving 15 bases unmatched. CDR3 DNA: TGTGCCAGCAGCGCGTGGGCCCTAGCGGGGAGAGCGAATGAGCAGTTCTTC. Translated: CASSAWALAGRANEQFF.

This clonotype was detected a few times. The rearrangement uses TRBV5-1 and TRBJ1-2; TRBD1 matches at 9 bases. Germline V CDR1 and CDR2: SGHRS, YFSETQ. The J segment lost 6 bases and the V segment lost 7 bases, leaving 10 bases of the junction unmatched. The length of the CDR3 is 14 residues. This chain's CDR3 is CASGADRGRNGYTF. The CDR3 DNA is TGCGCCAGCGGAGCGGACAGGGGCCGCAATGGCTACACCTTC.

The chain employs TRBV28 and TRBJ1-4, with 8 positions matching TRBD1. The CDR3 runs 17 residues. Germline CDR1 reads MDHEN; CDR2 reads SYDVKM. Unmatched junction bases numbered 10, after V lost 4 bases and J lost 3 bases. The DNA of the CDR3 is TGTGCCAGCAGTTCGTGGCCCCAGGGGGCAGCTAATGAAAAACTGTTTTTT. Protein product: CASSSWPQGAANEKLFF. Supplemented by reference TRBV28 and TRBJ1-4, the full variable domain reads DVKVTQSSRYLVKRTGEKVFLECVQDMDHENMFWYRQDPGLGLRLIYFSYDVKMKEKGDIPEGYSVSREKKERFSLILESASTNQTSMYLCASSSWPQGAANEKLFFGSGTQLSVL.

The sample holds many counts of this clonotype. V and J are TRBV9 and TRBJ2-7; maybe TRBD2 (6 bases). CDR1 SGDLS and CDR2 YYNGEE come from the germline V gene. This CDR3 spans 15 amino acids. V dropped 3 bases and J dropped 0 bases, with 13 bases sitting between them. The CDR3 spells CASSAGDPSSYEQYF. The CDR3 bases are TGTGCCAGCAGCGCGGGGGACCCTAGCTCCTACGAGCAGTACTTC.

The chain combines TRBV27 with TRBJ2-7, with TRBD1 matching over 8 bases. The CDR3 has 15 amino acids. Germline trimming cut 5 bases from V and 4 bases from J; bases unmatched to any gene: 10. Germline CDR1 and CDR2: MNHEY and SMNVEV (reference sequence). The CDR3 DNA follows: TGTGCCAGCAGTGAGCGGACAGGGAGACCTTACGAGCAGTACTTC. It codes for CASSERTGRPYEQYF.

The chain recombines TRBV4-1 with TRBJ1-4, with D unresolved. Trimming removed 1 base from V and 3 bases from J, with 9 bases in between. The CDR3 is made up of 15 amino acids. The germline V gene encodes CDR1 MGHRA and CDR2 YSYEKL. The CDR3 region is CASSQGNSPNEKLFF. The CDR3 region has the DNA TGCGCCAGCAGCCAAGGGAACAGCCCTAATGAAAAACTGTTTTTT.

This clonotype showed up just a few times. The V and J genes are TRBV6-2 or TRBV6-3 and TRBJ2-1, with unresolved D. V lost 2 bases and J 7 bases, leaving 9 bases between the germline ends. The germline V gene encodes CDR1 MNHEY and CDR2 SVGEGT. This CDR3 has 13 amino acids. CDR3 nucleotides: TGTGCCAGCAGTTACCTCTGGGCTAATGAGCAGTTCTTC. It encodes CASSYLWANEQFF.

The count of this clonotype is one. The chain joins TRBV11-3 to TRBJ2-1; tentatively, D is TRBD1 or TRBD2 (6 bases each). The CDR3 length is 17 residues. Trimming took off 4 bases at V and 8 bases at J, with 24 bases between the two ends. CDR1 and CDR2 from the germline V gene are SGHNT and YENEEA. In nucleotides, the CDR3 is TGTGCCAGCAGCTGGACTAAAGGGGGACCGGGGCAGGATGAGCAGTTCTTC. Residues: CASSWTKGGPGQDEQFF.

The genes are TRBV7-2 and TRBJ1-5, with D possibly matching TRBD1 (5 bases). The V gene lost 6 bases and the J gene lost 4 bases, with 10 bases spanning the gap. The CDR3 spans 13 residues. Germline V lookup: CDR1 SGHTA, CDR2 FQGNSA. CDR3 in amino acids: CASRQTVNQPQHF. The DNA of the CDR3 is TGTGCCAGCAGACAGACAGTTAATCAGCCCCAGCATTTT.

The chain couples TRBV20-1 to TRBJ2-3, with 12 nucleotides matching TRBD1. The CDR3 is 15 amino acids. Germline CDR1 reads DFQATT; CDR2 reads SNEGSKA (reference sequence). The junction had 7 bases not matched to a gene; V was cut back by 1 base and J by 8 bases. In nucleotides, the CDR3 is TGCAGTGCTAGAGGGTGGGACAGGGGGCTGGGTACGCAGTATTTT. It yields the protein CSARGWDRGLGTQYF.

This chain joins TRBV12-3 or TRBV12-4 and TRBJ2-1, with TRBD1 matching 10 bases. The CDR3 is 15 residues long. The V gene end was trimmed by 6 bases and the J gene end by 5 bases; junction bases not matched to a gene: 7. CDR3 coding DNA: TGTGCCAGCAGGTGGGGACAGGGGCGAAACAATGAGCAGTTCTTC. This encodes CASRWGQGRNNEQFF.

The chain employs TRBV7-2 and TRBJ1-2, with D possibly TRBD1 on 5 matching bases. V lost 2 bases to trimming and J lost 8 bases, with 12 bases between them. Germline assignment: CDR1 SGHTA and CDR2 FQGNSA. The CDR3 covers 13 residues. DNA for the CDR3: TGTGCCAGCAGCTTACGGCAGGGATCCGGCTACACCTTC. It yields the protein CASSLRQGSGYTF. The full variable domain, rest sourced from reference TRBV7-2 and TRBJ1-2, is GAGVSQSPSNKVTEKGKDVELRCDPISGHTALYWYRQSLGQGLEFLIYFQGNSAPDKSGLPSDRFSAERTGGSVSTLTIQRTQQEDSAVYLCASSLRQGSGYTFGSGTRLTVV.

This chain connects TRBV29-1 to TRBJ2-3; 7 nucleotides match TRBD2. The CDR3 length is 12 residues. V was pared by 5 bases and J by 1 base, with 0 bases of the junction left unmatched. Per germline, CDR1 SQVTM and CDR2 ANQGSEA. CDR3 in DNA: TGCAGCGTTACTAGCGGCACAGATACGCAGTATTTT. Residues: CSVTSGTDTQYF.

The chain employs TRBV28 and TRBJ2-1; 11 nucleotides line up with TRBD2. This CDR3 is 15 amino acids long. Looked up from germline, CDR1 is MDHEN and CDR2 is SYDVKM. The ends lost 4 bases at V and 6 bases at J; junction bases unmatched: 5. CDR3 DNA sequence: TGTGCCAGCAGTTCAACTAGCGGGAGTTCCAATGAGCAGTTCTTC. It translates to CASSSTSGSSNEQFF.

This clonotype turned up a few times. The chain has TRBV20-1 and TRBJ2-1; D gene unclear. Germline CDR1 and CDR2: DFQATT and SNEGSKA (reference sequence). V was shortened by 2 bases and J by 4 bases, with 12 bases between the two germline ends. This CDR3 spans 14 amino acids. The CDR3 reads CSARSSAEYNEQFF. The CDR3 DNA reads TGCAGTGCTAGAAGTTCGGCAGAGTACAATGAGCAGTTCTTC.

The chain combines TRBV12-5 with TRBJ2-7; no clear D gene. The DNA end is more similar to TRBJ2-5, so the J call may be wrong. The germline gives CDR1 LGHNT, CDR2 FRNRAP. The CDR3 consists of 13 residues. The CDR3 DNA is TGTGCTAGTGGTTTTCATGGTCAAGAGACCCAGTACTTC. Protein: CASGFHGQETQYF.

A few counts support this clonotype. This chain connects TRBV5-1 to TRBJ1-2; no definite D call. V lost 0 bases and J lost 5, with 14 bases in between. This CDR3 contains 15 residues. Germline V gives CDR1 SGHRS, CDR2 YFSETQ. CDR3 DNA sequence: TGCGCCAGCAGCTTGGCCTTACCGAAAACGTATGGCTACACCTTC. This encodes CASSLALPKTYGYTF.

The chain couples TRBV6-2 or TRBV6-3 to TRBJ2-3; D uncertain. V was cut by 8 bases and J by 14 bases, with 14 bases left in between. CDR1 MNHEY and CDR2 SVGEGT come from the germline V gene. CDR3 length: 10 amino acids. CDR3 DNA sequence: TGTGCCAGCGGCCCTGCCGGCGCGTATTTT. Protein product: CASGPAGAYF.

This sequence joins TRBV5-1 and TRBJ2-6; D is unclear. V lost 4 bases and J 3 bases, leaving 11 bases between the germline ends. The CDR3 has 15 amino acids. Germline V CDR1 and CDR2: SGHRS, YFSETQ. CDR3 DNA: TGCGCCAGCAGCGGTGATTTAGGTGGGGCCAACGTCCTGACTTTC. It translates to CASSGDLGGANVLTF.

This chain connects TRBV2 to TRBJ2-1, with a possible D match to TRBD2 (6 bases). Germline lookup yields CDR1 SNHLY and CDR2 FYNNEI. There are 19 residues in the CDR3. Trimming left V 2 bases short and J 3 bases short, with 23 bases between. DNA for the CDR3: TGTGCCAGCAGTGAATTGGGGGGAGTCCTCGGAGCCGACTACAATGAGCAGTTCTTC. Translation: CASSELGGVLGADYNEQFF.

In this sample, this clonotype turned up a few times. The chain has TRBV12-3 or TRBV12-4 and TRBJ1-6; 7 nucleotides match TRBD1. V dropped 7 bases and J dropped 10; count of bases not matched to a gene: 13. CDR3 length: 15 amino acids. CDR3 bases: TGTGCCAGCACCGTGCTGGGACAGCATTACTCACCCCTCCACTTT. Encoded protein: CASTVLGQHYSPLHF.

The V and J genes are TRBV3-1 and TRBJ2-5; 8 positions match TRBD2. The length of the CDR3 is 16 residues. CDR1 and CDR2 from the germline V gene are LGHDT and YNNKEL (reference sequence). Losses at the gene ends were 1 base for V and 11 bases for J; bases not matched to a gene: 15. The CDR3, as DNA: TGTGCCAGCAGCCAAGCGATTAGCGGGATTCACAATGAGCAGTACTTC. Encoded protein: CASSQAISGIHNEQYF.

CDR3 DNA: TGTGCCAGCAGCTTGGCCTGGGGTAGTGTTGGGGAGCTGTTTTTT. The encoded protein is CASSLAWGSVGELFF. The chain recombines TRBV5-5 with TRBJ2-2; D remains unclear. Germline V lookup: CDR1 SGHKS, CDR2 YYEKEE (reference sequence). The V and J ends lost 0 bases and 8 bases respectively, with 14 bases between them. The CDR3 is 15 residues long.